This TCR beta chain is from a study of blood T cell repertoires in COVID-19. About the study: Whether acute or convalescent, the COVID-19 samples came from the United States, Italy and Spain.

Germline V gives CDR1 GTSNPN, CDR2 SVGIG (reference sequence). J gave up 10 bases and V 2 bases, and 6 bases lay outside the gene matches. The CDR3 length is 12 residues. The authors' processing: Nucleated cell number was recorded as an estimate derived from reference gene primer amplification. TCRdb's copy holds only in-frame clones and misses some; the assay was immunoSEQ multiplex PCR. The DNA was the basis for D and trimming; V, J and clone size are from that table. The table shows under 250,000 clones, with 70% to 85% occurring only once. This receptor was taken from a man aged 80 or over with acute or convalescent COVID-19. The sequenced sample consisted of peripheral blood. The V and J genes are TRBV30 and TRBJ2-3, with 7 bases matching TRBD1. The CDR3 here is CAWSPGQLSQYF. CDR3 sequence (DNA): TGTGCCTGGAGTCCGGGACAGCTCTCGCAGTATTTT.